This TCR beta chain was documented in a study of Graves' ophthalmopathy and Graves' hyperthyroidism. Whole-study results and caveats: Researchers report that a 13-signature model separated ophthalmopathy from stable hyperthyroidism, posting around 90% sensitivity and roughly 81% specificity. As the model predicted ophthalmopathy progression, it achieved a sensitivity of about 71% and a specificity of around 76%.

The CDR3 runs 17 residues. The ends lost 0 bases at V and 2 bases at J; junction bases unmatched: 7. Germline CDR1 SNHLY, CDR2 FYNNEI. TCR beta CDR3 amplification used RNA transcripts. First-round RT-PCR with HTBI primers preceded a second-round multiplex PCR. TCRdb analysed the multiplex PCR reads with MiXCR anew, one entry per CDR3 protein. The table shows roughly 1.1 million distinct CDR3 sequences, with 35% to 40% occurring only once. This clonotype was counted many times. Its antigen remains unidentified. This chain links TRBV2 with TRBJ1-3; 7 bases align to TRBD1. The sequencing sample was made of peripheral blood or thyroid tissue (not recorded which). The sequence was obtained from an adult man with Graves' hyperthyroidism. The CDR3 DNA follows: TGTGCCAGCAGTGAAGCGCAGACAGGGTTCGCTGGAAACACCATATATTTT. Its protein is CASSEAQTGFAGNTIYF.